This T cell receptor (beta chain) was recovered during a study of cytomegalovirus exposure and HLA in healthy donors. Turning to the study itself: Of the donors genotyped, about 390 in all, 80% to 85% fell in the Caucasian-associated ancestry cluster. General study findings and limits: In a later analysis, TCR beta V- and J-gene trimming showed a link to a missense DCLRE1C variant.

As for this clone: The antigen is not known.

The PCR employed 60 Vbeta primers together with 13 Jbeta primers. The table came from immunoSEQ multiplex PCR; TCRdb's copy has only in-frame clones and leaves some out. The table shows some 250,000 clones, with roughly 80% occurring only once. Germline values: CDR1 GTSNPN, CDR2 SVGIG (reference sequence). V lost 0 bases, J lost 7 bases, and 6 bases stayed unmatched. The CDR3 loop spans 15 amino acids. Sequenced material: PBMCs. The chain links TRBV30 to TRBJ1-4; 9 bases align to TRBD1. This clonotype was sampled from a woman aged 40 to 50 in good health and CMV-seropositive. The CDR3 DNA sequence: TGTGCCTGGAGTGTATTGGGACAGGGTATTGAAAAACTGTTTTTT. It translates to CAWSVLGQGIEKLFF.